Presented here are 26 T cell receptor beta chains from one specimen sequenced in a study of blood T cells in healthy people across ages. A second PCR of about 6 to 12 cycles used a sample-barcoded 5' primer and a J-beta primer mix. TCRdb used MiXCR to reprocess the 5' RACE reads, holding one entry per CDR3 protein. Found here are about 760,000 distinct CDR3 sequences, more than 20% of them singletons; the top ten hold 9.4%. The sample also formed part of further work on T cells of mothers and their children.

The material sequenced was blood. The receptors come from a boy under 18 in good health.

V is TRBV2 and J is TRBJ2-5; 7 bases are a match to TRBD1. The J call is in doubt because the DNA end fits TRBJ2-7 better. CDR1 and CDR2 from the germline V gene are SNHLY and FYNNEI. The CDR3 spans 15 residues. CDR3 sequence (DNA): TGTGCCAGCAGGTTCATCGGGACAGACCCCTACGAGCAGTACTTC. This encodes CASRFIGTDPYEQYF.

V and J are TRBV6-5 and TRBJ1-2; D might be TRBD1 (6 bases). Between the trimmed V and J ends, which lost 5 bases and 2 bases, there was a span of 12 bases. The CDR3 covers 14 residues. CDR1 is MNHEY and CDR2 is SVGAGI in the germline V gene. The CDR3 here is CASSPHRDNYGYTF. In DNA, the CDR3 is TGTGCCAGCAGTCCTCACAGGGACAACTATGGCTACACCTTC.

V gene TRBV11-2 combines with J gene TRBJ2-5; the match to TRBD2 covers 13 bases. Germline V CDR1 and CDR2: SGHAT, FQNNGV. The CDR3 covers 17 residues. V shed 5 bases and J 5 bases; nucleotides not matched to a gene: 11. CDR3 in DNA: TGTGCCAGCAGCAAAATGGGACTAGCGGGGCGATCGGAGACCCAGTACTTC. Translation gives CASSKMGLAGRSETQYF. The full variable domain, completed using reference TRBV11-2 and TRBJ2-5, is EAGVAQSPRYKIIEKRQSVAFWCNPISGHATLYWYQQILGQGPKLLIQFQNNGVVDDSQLPKDRFSAERLKGVDSTLKIQPAKLEDSAVYLCASSKMGLAGRSETQYFGPGTRLLVL.

This clonotype was observed many times. The V call is TRBV11-2, the J call TRBJ1-2, with D uncertain. The CDR3 consists of 13 residues. Deletions cut 5 bases from V and 0 bases from J, with 7 bases between. Germline loops: CDR1 SGHAT, CDR2 FQNNGV. The CDR3 DNA is TGTGCCAGCAGCCCCGACACTAACTATGGCTACACCTTC. Translated, it gives CASSPDTNYGYTF. The whole variable domain, remainder taken from reference TRBV11-2 and TRBJ1-2, is EAGVAQSPRYKIIEKRQSVAFWCNPISGHATLYWYQQILGQGPKLLIQFQNNGVVDDSQLPKDRFSAERLKGVDSTLKIQPAKLEDSAVYLCASSPDTNYGYTFGSGTRLTVV.

This clonotype was observed many times. One end of the junction is discordant with germline, which a read error may explain. V and J are TRBV4-1 and TRBJ2-5; TRBD1 or TRBD2 may be the D gene (5 bases each). CDR3 length equals 12 residues. Germline V gives CDR1 MGHRA, CDR2 YSYEKL. CDR3 sequence: CASSQEGETQYF. The CDR3 bases are TGTGCCAGCAGCCAAGAGGGGGAGACCCAGTACTTC.

This clonotype came up a few times. The chain has TRBV29-1 and TRBJ2-7; TRBD1 aligns across 9 bases. CDR1 SQVTM and CDR2 ANQGSEA come from the germline V gene. V lost 6 bases, J lost 7 bases, and 7 bases stayed unmatched. The CDR3 is 12 residues long. CDR3 residues: CSVSTGGVEQYF. As DNA, the CDR3 is TGCAGCGTCTCCACAGGGGGCGTGGAGCAGTACTTC.

The rearrangement links TRBV27 to TRBJ2-5; D is unresolved. The J call may be in error: the DNA end matches TRBJ2-1 better. The CDR3 spans 13 residues. Germline CDR1 is MNHEY and CDR2 is SMNVEV (reference sequence). This CDR3 reads CASSFTVLNEQFF. CDR3 DNA sequence: TGTGCCAGCAGTTTCACCGTCCTTAATGAGCAGTTCTTC.

The chain carries TRBV12-3 or TRBV12-4 and TRBJ1-5; 8 bases match TRBD1. V lost 7 bases and J lost 11; bases outside the gene matches: 10. The CDR3 is made up of 13 amino acids. Here the CDR3 reads CASTLQQGATQHF. In nucleotides, the CDR3 is TGTGCCAGCACCCTTCAGCAGGGGGCAACCCAGCATTTT.

Points on this clonotype: One end of the junction varies from germline; a read error may be responsible. The chain carries TRBV9 and TRBJ2-5; tentative D call: TRBD2 (6 bases). The CDR3 is 15 amino acids. In germline, CDR1 is SGDLS, CDR2 YYNGEE. The CDR3 spells CASSPVAEGPFASFF. The CDR3 DNA follows: TGTGCCAGCAGCCCTGTAGCGGAGGGCCCTTTCGCCAGTTTCTTC.

This clonotype turned up a few times. In DNA form, the CDR3 reads TGTGCCAGCAGCCTCGTGGGGACCGCATACGAGCAGTACTTC. Its translation is CASSLVGTAYEQYF. The chain combines TRBV11-2 with TRBJ2-7; D is possibly TRBD1 or TRBD2 (5 bases each). Germline CDR1 SGHAT, CDR2 FQNNGV. The CDR3 covers 14 residues. Trimming cost V 5 bases and J 4 bases, with 15 bases left between them.

The genes are TRBV29-1 and TRBJ1-2; the D gene is possibly TRBD1 (5 bases). Germline V CDR1 and CDR2: SQVTM, ANQGSEA. Trimming took off 4 bases at V and 0 bases at J, with 9 bases between the two ends. CDR3 size: 13 residues. CDR3 sequence (DNA): TGCAGCGTTGTAGGGGCCCCTAACTATGGCTACACCTTC. Translation gives CSVVGAPNYGYTF.

This clonotype has just one count. The genes are TRBV29-1 and TRBJ1-2, with D unclear. From germline, CDR1 is SQVTM and CDR2 ANQGSEA. The length of the CDR3 is 13 residues. V was clipped by 0 bases and J by 4 bases, with 9 bases between them. The CDR3 DNA reads as TGCAGCGTTGAAGAGCAAGGCACCTATGGCTACACCTTC. This translates into CSVEEQGTYGYTF. Drawing the rest from reference TRBV29-1 and TRBJ1-2, the complete variable domain is SAVISQKPSRDICQRGTSLTIQCQVDSQVTMMFWYRQQPGQSLTLIATANQGSEATYESGFVIDKFPISRPNLTFSTLTVSNMSPEDSSIYLCSVEEQGTYGYTFGSGTRLTVV.

This clonotype came up a few times. The chain recombines TRBV4-2 with TRBJ1-4, with a possible D match to TRBD1 (5 bases). In germline, CDR1 is LGHNA, CDR2 YNFKEQ. The germline V and J ends were trimmed by 5 bases and 5 bases, with 12 bases remaining between them. This CDR3 contains 14 residues. The CDR3 DNA sequence: TGTGCCAGCAGCGTTCGACAGCAGAATGAAAAACTGTTTTTT. It codes for CASSVRQQNEKLFF.

This clonotype was detected a few times. The V call is TRBV7-2, the J call TRBJ2-3; TRBD2 agrees at 8 bases. V lost 7 bases to trimming and J lost 3 bases; unmatched junction nucleotides: 9. CDR3 size: 15 residues. Germline V lookup: CDR1 SGHTA, CDR2 FQGNSA. For the CDR3, the DNA is TGTGCCAGCACCAAGCCCCCGGGGGGGACAGATACGCAGTATTTT. Amino acid sequence: CASTKPPGGTDTQYF.

This clonotype was counted between two and nine times. The chain employs TRBV21-1 and TRBJ2-7; TRBD1 reflects the table's D call only, with no check against the DNA. TRBV21-1 is termed a pseudogene. This CDR3 spans 15 amino acids. The CDR3 here is CASSKEGTATYEQYF. The CDR3 nucleotides read TGTGCCAGCAGCAAAGAGGGGACGGCAACCTACGAGCAGTACTTC.

CDR3 loop: CSARDPLSGGADETQYF. The CDR3 DNA reads TGCAGTGCTAGAGATCCACTAAGCGGGGGGGCCGATGAGACCCAGTACTTC. This rearrangement joins TRBV20-1 to TRBJ2-5; 10 nucleotides align to TRBD2. The CDR3 has 17 amino acids. Germline CDR1 reads DFQATT; CDR2 reads SNEGSKA (reference sequence). V trimming: 0 bases; J trimming: 5 bases; junction bases outside the gene matches: 12.

This chain uses TRBV7-3 with TRBJ2-7; the D gene could be TRBD1 or TRBD2 (7 bases each). Between the trimmed V and J ends, which lost 2 bases and 3 bases, there was a span of 23 bases. Germline loops: CDR1 SGHTA, CDR2 FQGTGA. The CDR3 length is 18 residues. The CDR3 nucleotides are TGTGCCAGCAGCTTACAGGGGGGGGCCTACCAGACCAACTACGAGCAGTACTTC. Translated, it gives CASSLQGGAYQTNYEQYF.

This clonotype was found a few times. The chain joins TRBV20-1 to TRBJ2-5, with 10 bases identical to TRBD1. Near its end, the DNA agrees better with TRBJ2-7, so the J call may be wrong. Germline CDR1 reads DFQATT; CDR2 reads SNEGSKA (reference sequence). The CDR3 is made up of 13 amino acids. The CDR3 DNA follows: TGCAGTGCTTGGGGGACAGGGGCCTACGAGCAGTACTTC. Translated, it gives CSAWGTGAYEQYF.

To note about this clonotype: Mismatch with germline at one junction end may stem from a read error. The V call is TRBV7-7, the J call TRBJ2-3; TRBD2 is a possible D gene (6 bases). Per the germline V gene, CDR1 is SSHAT and CDR2 is FNYEAQ (reference sequence). This CDR3 has 15 residues. CDR3 in amino acids: CASSAGTDSTDTQYF. The CDR3 coding sequence is TGTGCTAGCAGCGCGGGGACGGATTCCACAGATACGCAGTATTTT.

In its sample, this clonotype was seen a few times. CDR3 in amino acids: CSAGLGALGGTDTQYF. CDR3 bases: TGCAGTGCCGGTTTGGGGGCCCTGGGGGGCACAGATACGCAGTATTTT. The V gene is TRBV20-1, the J gene TRBJ2-3; possible D gene TRBD1, 6 bases. This CDR3 is built from 16 residues. Germline CDR1 reads DFQATT; CDR2 reads SNEGSKA (reference sequence). The ends were cut back, 6 bases at V and 1 base at J, with 20 bases in the middle.

This clonotype turned up a few times. The chain joins TRBV7-3 to TRBJ2-3, with a tentative D call TRBD2 (6 bases). CDR1 and CDR2 from the germline V gene are SGHTA and FQGTGA. CDR3 length: 13 amino acids. Trimming shortened V by 5 bases and J by 8 bases, and 14 bases separated the two germline ends. The CDR3 region has the DNA TGTGCCAGCAGCCCCTGGACTATGGGTACGCAGTATTTT. It encodes CASSPWTMGTQYF. Full variable domain (rest looked up from reference TRBV7-3 and TRBJ2-3): GAGVSQTPSNKVTEKGKYVELRCDPISGHTALYWYRQSLGQGPEFLIYFQGTGAADDSGLPNDRFFAVRPEGSVSTLKIQRTERGDSAVYLCASSPWTMGTQYFGPGTRLTVL.

This clonotype was recorded a few times. The rearrangement joins TRBV29-1 to TRBJ2-5, with a possible D match to TRBD1 (6 bases). This CDR3 is 12 amino acids long. Germline loops: CDR1 SQVTM, CDR2 ANQGSEA. Here the CDR3 reads CSVQGRQETQYF. The CDR3 coding sequence is TGCAGTGTACAGGGTAGGCAAGAGACCCAGTACTTC. The whole variable domain, remainder taken from reference TRBV29-1 and TRBJ2-5, is SAVISQKPSRDICQRGTSLTIQCQVDSQVTMMFWYRQQPGQSLTLIATANQGSEATYESGFVIDKFPISRPNLTFSTLTVSNMSPEDSSIYLCSVQGRQETQYFGPGTRLLVL.

This clonotype has just a few counts. The chain combines TRBV6-2 or TRBV6-3 with TRBJ2-3, with 10 nucleotides matching TRBD2. Per the germline V gene, CDR1 is MNHEY and CDR2 is SVGEGT. J lost 3 bases, V lost 5 bases, and 14 bases had no gene match. This CDR3 contains 18 residues. CDR3: CASSPPGASGSETDTQYF. The CDR3, as DNA: TGTGCCAGCAGTCCCCCCGGGGCTAGCGGGAGTGAGACAGATACGCAGTATTTT.

This clonotype turned up a few times. The V call is TRBV3-1, the J call TRBJ1-4, with 7 bases identical to TRBD1. J gave up 5 bases and V 1 base, and 4 bases lay outside the gene matches. The CDR3 sequence is 15 residues long. Germline CDR1 is LGHDT and CDR2 is YNNKEL (reference sequence). The CDR3 spells CASSQGTGSNEKLFF. In nucleotides, the CDR3 is TGTGCCAGCAGCCAAGGGACAGGTTCGAATGAAAAACTGTTTTTT. The whole variable domain, filled in from reference TRBV3-1 and TRBJ1-4, reads DTAVSQTPKYLVTQMGNDKSIKCEQNLGHDTMYWYKQDSKKFLKIMFSYNNKELIINETVPNRFSPKSPDKAHLNLHINSLELGDSAVYFCASSQGTGSNEKLFFGSGTQLSVL.

The sample holds a few counts of this clonotype. The CDR3 loop is CAARTGVDGSPLHF. Written as DNA, the CDR3 is TGTGCCGCCCGAACAGGGGTAGACGGTTCACCCCTCCACTTT. The rearrangement joins TRBV3-1 to TRBJ1-6; 7 nucleotides match TRBD1. The CDR3 contains 14 residues. J lost 9 bases, V lost 11 bases, and 13 bases had no gene match. CDR1 is LGHDT and CDR2 is YNNKEL in the germline V gene (reference sequence).

This clonotype was observed a few times. The chain links TRBV6-2 or TRBV6-3 to TRBJ1-2; 7 bases fit TRBD1. Germline loops: CDR1 MNHEY, CDR2 SVGEGT. CDR3 length equals 18 residues. V was clipped by 2 bases and J by 4 bases; unmatched bases: 16. The DNA of the CDR3 is TGTGCCAGCAGTTACCGTCGTGGAGGGGGCTTATTATCCTATGGCTACACCTTC. Protein product: CASSYRRGGGLLSYGYTF.